This entry concerns a single TCR beta chain. This specimen belongs to a study of blood T cell repertoires in COVID-19. From germline, CDR1 is SGHAT and CDR2 FQNNGV. The junction had 8 bases not matched to a gene; V was cut back by 5 bases and J by 3 bases. The CDR3 has 16 residues. The table came from immunoSEQ multiplex PCR; TCRdb's copy has only in-frame clones and leaves some out. In the table there are approximately 310,000 clones, about nine tenths of which are singletons. This clonotype originated in a man aged 50-60 years with active or convalescent COVID-19. V is TRBV11-2 and J is TRBJ1-1; 11 nucleotides line up with TRBD1. Sequenced material: peripheral blood. The CDR3 region is CASSAGQGASYTEAFF. CDR3 nucleotide sequence: TGTGCCAGCAGCGCAGGACAGGGGGCTTCATACACTGAAGCTTTCTTT.